The 10 T cell receptor beta chains given below trace back to one sample, sequenced in a study of shared clonotypes between healthy human individuals. Selected positively for CCR7 and CD45RO-negative, naive CD8 cells excluded terminally differentiated effector memory CD45RA+ cells. TCRdb's table, derived via immunoSEQ multiplex PCR, lists solely in-frame clones and lacks some. The sample lists fewer than 800,000 clones, about 90% occurring once. Sequences were obtained from naive CD8+ T cells sorted from blood. The receptors derive from a man aged 25-40 years in good health.

The chain joins TRBV11-2 to TRBJ2-1, with D possibly matching TRBD1 (6 bases). Trimming shortened V by 2 bases and J by 3 bases, and 14 bases separated the two germline ends. In germline, CDR1 is SGHAT, CDR2 FQNNGV. The CDR3 loop spans 16 amino acids. Here the CDR3 DNA reads TGTGCCAGCAGCTTACCCAGGGGACAAATCTACAATGAGCAGTTCTTC. This codes for CASSLPRGQIYNEQFF.

This chain connects TRBV5-1 to TRBJ2-1; TRBD2 matches 9 bases. There are 17 residues in the CDR3. V gave up 0 bases and J gave up 6 bases; unmatched junction bases: 10. The V gene's germline CDR1 is SGHRS and CDR2 YFSETQ. The DNA for the CDR3 is TGCGCCAGCAGCTTGGGGGTAGCGGGAGCGGATGGCAATGAGCAGTTCTTC. It yields the protein CASSLGVAGADGNEQFF.

The genes are TRBV6-1 and TRBJ2-7, with 10 positions matching TRBD2. Germline lookup yields CDR1 MNHNS and CDR2 SASEGT. The CDR3 contains 15 residues. J lost 2 bases, V lost 7 bases, and 8 bases had no gene match. The CDR3 DNA reads as TGTGCCAGCACCTTAGCGGGAGGAAACCCCTACGAGCAGTACTTC. Translated, it gives CASTLAGGNPYEQYF.

The V and J genes are TRBV6-1 and TRBJ1-5; 8 bases are shared with TRBD1. The ends lost 11 bases at V and 5 bases at J; junction bases unmatched: 8. The CDR3 totals 13 residues. Germline values: CDR1 MNHNS, CDR2 SASEGT. The CDR3 DNA is TGTGCCGGTGGACAGGGTACATATCAGCCCCAGCATTTT. This encodes CAGGQGTYQPQHF.

The V and J genes are TRBV14 and TRBJ2-3; 9 bases match TRBD2. The junction had 19 bases not matched to a gene; V was cut back by 11 bases and J by 4 bases. CDR1 and CDR2 from the germline V gene are SGHDN and FVKESK. The CDR3 sequence is 17 residues long. This chain's CDR3 is CARSVAGERGSPDTQYF. For the CDR3, the DNA is TGTGCCCGGAGTGTAGCGGGAGAAAGGGGAAGCCCAGATACGCAGTATTTT. The variable domain in full, completed from reference TRBV14 and TRBJ2-3, reads EAGVTQFPSHSVIEKGQTVTLRCDPISGHDNLYWYRRVMGKEIKFLLHFVKESKQDESGMPNNRFLAERTGGTYSTLKVQPAELEDSGVYFCARSVAGERGSPDTQYFGPGTRLTVL.

This chain connects TRBV9 to TRBJ2-1; D remains ambiguous. Germline CDR1 reads SGDLS; CDR2 reads YYNGEE. The ends were cut back, 2 bases at V and 0 bases at J, with 12 bases in the middle. The CDR3 is 16 residues long. CDR3 nucleotides: TGTGCCAGCAGCGTGGACGAGGTAGGCTCCTACAATGAGCAGTTCTTC. Translating it yields CASSVDEVGSYNEQFF.

Comments on this clone: The sample contains more than one DNA sequence encoding this CDR3. This sequence joins TRBV25-1 and TRBJ1-1; D gene unclear. V gave up 6 bases and J gave up 3 bases, with 5 bases separating them. The CDR3 is 11 amino acids. Germline V gene data show CDR1 as MGHDK and CDR2 as SYGVNS. The CDR3 loop reads CASRLYTEAFF. The DNA for the CDR3 is TGTGCCAGCAGGTTGTACACTGAAGCTTTCTTT.

The rearrangement uses TRBV19 and TRBJ2-2; D is possibly TRBD1 (8 bases). CDR3 size: 17 residues. V was pared by 6 bases and J by 5 bases, with 22 bases between. CDR1 is LNHDA, CDR2 SQIVND, per germline (reference sequence). Here the CDR3 reads CASRRTGRDIRTGELFF. In nucleotides, the CDR3 is TGTGCCAGTAGAAGGACAGGGAGGGACATACGGACCGGGGAGCTGTTTTTT.

The chain recombines TRBV30 with TRBJ2-7; TRBD1 matches at 10 bases. The trim removed 5 bases at V and 3 bases at J, leaving 7 bases unmatched. Germline V gene sequence: CDR1 GTSNPN, CDR2 SVGIG (reference sequence). The CDR3 extends over 14 amino acids. CDR3 coding DNA: TGTGCCTGGGATACCGGGACAGGGGACTACGAGCAGTACTTC. It is translated as CAWDTGTGDYEQYF.

The rearrangement uses TRBV29-1 and TRBJ2-7; tentatively, D is TRBD2 (5 bases). From germline, CDR1 is SQVTM and CDR2 ANQGSEA. The length of the CDR3 is 13 residues. Trimming left V 5 bases short and J 2 bases short, with 13 bases between. CDR3 amino acids: CSVQGLLAYEQYF. The CDR3 region has the DNA TGCAGCGTTCAAGGACTGCTAGCCTACGAGCAGTACTTC.